This TCR beta chain was documented in a study of T cell changes during pregnancy in multiple sclerosis. The CDR3 has 15 residues. V shed 2 bases and J 4 bases; nucleotides not matched to a gene: 6. The germline CDR1 and CDR2 sequences are MNHEY and SMNVEV (reference sequence). Some clones are missing from TCRdb's copy, which holds only in-frame ones; the method was immunoSEQ multiplex PCR. This sample has roughly 28,000 clones, with 90% to 95% found just once. This rearrangement joins TRBV27 to TRBJ1-2; 8 bases are shared with TRBD1. This receptor was obtained from a female donor with multiple sclerosis, enrolled in a pregnancy study. The source material was CD8+ T cells from peripheral blood mononuclear cells, sampled before pregnancy. For the CDR3, the DNA is TGTGCCAGCAGTTTAATTCAGGGGGCCGGCTATGGCTACACCTTC. Its translation is CASSLIQGAGYGYTF.